The source of this TCR beta chain is a study of T cell responses to AZD1222 COVID-19 vaccine. This clone was detected once. Its antigen is not identified. Second-dose intervals near 4 or 12 weeks were combined. Regarding the study as a whole: Most donors were white British, females outnumbered males, and clonal diversity was possibly underestimated. Spike-specific TCR breadth and depth went up after people got two AZD1222 doses.

Sequencing was performed with immunoSEQ multiplex PCR; in TCRdb, only in-frame clones are kept and a portion is missing. Of roughly 160,000 clones listed, 70% to 90% are singletons. This TCR came from an adult who received the AZD1222 COVID-19 vaccine. The specimen was peripheral blood, collected 28 days after the second AZD1222 dose.

Written as DNA, the CDR3 is TGTGCCAGCAGCCCGTGGGACAGGGAGGAGGCTTTCTTT. As protein: CASSPWDREEAFF. This rearrangement joins TRBV11-2 to TRBJ1-1; 9 bases align to TRBD1. There are 13 residues in the CDR3. The germline V gene encodes CDR1 SGHAT and CDR2 FQNNGV. Unmatched junction bases numbered 9, after V lost 5 bases and J lost 11 bases.